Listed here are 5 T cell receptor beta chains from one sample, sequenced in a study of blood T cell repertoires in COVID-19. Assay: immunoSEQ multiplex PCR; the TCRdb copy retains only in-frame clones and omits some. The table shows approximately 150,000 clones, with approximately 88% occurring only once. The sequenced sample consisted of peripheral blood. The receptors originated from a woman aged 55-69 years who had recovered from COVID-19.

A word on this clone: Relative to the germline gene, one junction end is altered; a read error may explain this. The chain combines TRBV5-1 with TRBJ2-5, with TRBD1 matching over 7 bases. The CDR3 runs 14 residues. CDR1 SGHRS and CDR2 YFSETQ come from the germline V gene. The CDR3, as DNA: TGCGCCAGCAGCTTGGGGGACAGCCAAGGGACCCAGTACTTC. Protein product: CASSLGDSQGTQYF.

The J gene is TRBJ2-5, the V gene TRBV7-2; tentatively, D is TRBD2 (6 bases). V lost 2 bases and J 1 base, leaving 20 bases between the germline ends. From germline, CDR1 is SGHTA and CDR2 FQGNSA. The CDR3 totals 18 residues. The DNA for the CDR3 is TGTGCCAGCAGCTTATTTTGGGCGGGGCGGATCGGCCAAGAGACCCAGTACTTC. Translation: CASSLFWAGRIGQETQYF.

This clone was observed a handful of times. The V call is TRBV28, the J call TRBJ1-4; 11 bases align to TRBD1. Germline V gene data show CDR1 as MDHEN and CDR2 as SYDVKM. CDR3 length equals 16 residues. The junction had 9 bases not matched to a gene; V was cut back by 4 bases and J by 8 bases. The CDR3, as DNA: TGTGCCAGCAGTTCGACGGGACAGGGGGACGAGGAAAAACTGTTTTTT. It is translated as CASSSTGQGDEEKLFF.

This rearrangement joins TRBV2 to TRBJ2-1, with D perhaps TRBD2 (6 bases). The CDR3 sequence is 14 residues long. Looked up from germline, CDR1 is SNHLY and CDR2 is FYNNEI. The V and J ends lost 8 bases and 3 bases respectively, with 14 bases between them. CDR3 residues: CASLRGIDYNEQFF. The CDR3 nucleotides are TGTGCCAGCTTACGGGGGATCGACTACAATGAGCAGTTCTTC.

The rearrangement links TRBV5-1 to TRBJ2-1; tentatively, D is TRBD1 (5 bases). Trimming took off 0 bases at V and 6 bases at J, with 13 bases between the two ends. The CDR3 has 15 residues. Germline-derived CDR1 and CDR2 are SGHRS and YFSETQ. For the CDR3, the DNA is TGCGCCAGCAGCTTGGGACAGTTAGTCATCAATGAGCAGTTCTTC. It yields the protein CASSLGQLVINEQFF.